The 16 T cell receptor beta chains below come from one sample, sequenced in a study of graft-versus-host responses after intestinal transplantation. Assay: immunoSEQ multiplex PCR; the TCRdb copy retains only in-frame clones and omits some. The table lists tens of thousands of clones, over 80% of them singletons, with approximately 17% in the top ten. The antigens of these receptors remain unknown. The starting material was unstimulated CD8+ T cells sorted from spleen or lymph node cells, obtained before intestinal transplant. The source of these receptors is a human donor who received an intestinal transplant.

The chain is built from TRBV27 and TRBJ2-7, with TRBD1 identical over 11 bases. Germline lookup yields CDR1 MNHEY and CDR2 SMNVEV (reference sequence). The V segment lost 6 bases and the J segment 4 bases; nucleotides outside the gene matches: 5. The CDR3 totals 14 residues. DNA of the CDR3: TGTGCCAGCAGCCCCGGGACAGGGGGATACGAGCAGTACTTC. It yields the protein CASSPGTGGYEQYF.

This clone has only a few counts. Other DNA sequences in this specimen translate into the identical CDR3. The chain uses TRBV4-1 and TRBJ1-3, with D possibly being TRBD1 (5 bases). Deletions cut 0 bases from V and 2 bases from J, with 8 bases between. This CDR3 is built from 15 residues. Germline V lookup: CDR1 MGHRA, CDR2 YSYEKL. CDR3 sequence: CASSQDRGTGNTIYF. CDR3 bases: TGCGCCAGCAGCCAAGATAGGGGAACTGGAAACACCATATATTTT.

The chain couples TRBV5-1 to TRBJ2-7, with 10 positions matching TRBD2. V lost 0 bases, J lost 6 bases, and 12 bases stayed unmatched. The CDR3 has 17 amino acids. CDR1 and CDR2 (germline): SGHRS, YFSETQ. The CDR3 is CASSLAALAGVLFEQYF. CDR3 nucleotides: TGCGCCAGCAGCTTGGCCGCTCTAGCGGGAGTTCTTTTCGAGCAGTACTTC.

CDR3 region: CASSQTGQGDYEQYF. As DNA, the CDR3 is TGCGCCAGCAGCCAGACGGGACAGGGTGACTACGAGCAGTACTTC. The chain couples TRBV4-1 to TRBJ2-7; 9 bases line up with TRBD1. The CDR3 is made up of 15 amino acids. Germline V gene lookup returns CDR1 MGHRA and CDR2 YSYEKL. Trimming removed 3 bases from V and 3 bases from J; junction bases left unmatched: 6.

The chain uses TRBV6-6 and TRBJ1-4; D is ambiguous. Germline CDR1 and CDR2: MNHNY and SVGAGI (reference sequence). This CDR3 spans 13 amino acids. Trimming removed 0 bases at V and 7 bases at J, with 6 bases between. CDR3 residues: CASSYSRVEKLFF. CDR3 DNA sequence: TGTGCCAGCAGTTACTCGAGGGTTGAAAAACTGTTTTTT.

This sequence joins TRBV30 and TRBJ1-4; possibly TRBD1 for D (6 bases). V was clipped by 2 bases and J by 4 bases, with 11 bases between them. CDR3 length equals 14 residues. Germline assignment: CDR1 GTSNPN and CDR2 SVGIG (reference sequence). This chain's CDR3 is CAWSSGAGNEKLFF. The CDR3 DNA reads as TGTGCCTGGAGTTCAGGGGCGGGTAATGAAAAACTGTTTTTT.

This clone occurred once. The rearrangement joins TRBV14 to TRBJ1-2; TRBD1 agrees at 7 bases. The CDR3 has 13 residues. CDR1 SGHDN and CDR2 FVKESK come from the germline V gene. The V gene end was trimmed by 4 bases and the J gene end by 6 bases; junction bases not matched to a gene: 5. CDR3 nucleotide sequence: TGTGCCAGCAGCCCTGACAGGGTGCATGGCTACACCTTC. Translating it yields CASSPDRVHGYTF.

The gene calls are TRBV28 and TRBJ2-1, with TRBD2 matching over 14 bases. Looked up from germline, CDR1 is MDHEN and CDR2 is SYDVKM. This CDR3 contains 16 residues. Losses at the gene ends were 0 bases for V and 8 bases for J; bases not matched to a gene: 3. The chain's CDR3 is CASSLWGTSGSYEQFF. In DNA form, the CDR3 reads TGTGCCAGCAGTTTATGGGGGACTAGCGGGAGCTATGAGCAGTTCTTC.

This rearrangement joins TRBV29-1 to TRBJ1-2, with 10 bases aligning to TRBD1. Germline V CDR1 and CDR2: SQVTM, ANQGSEA. The CDR3 has 13 amino acids. V shed 3 bases and J 8 bases; nucleotides not matched to a gene: 6. The CDR3 region is CSVDPGQGIGYTF. CDR3 sequence (DNA): TGCAGCGTTGACCCGGGACAGGGGATCGGCTACACCTTC.

CDR3 sequence: CANRLAGGSGTGELFF. The CDR3 DNA sequence: TGTGCCAACAGACTAGCGGGGGGCTCGGGCACCGGGGAGCTGTTTTTT. The chain joins TRBV2 to TRBJ2-2; 13 nucleotides align to TRBD2. The CDR3 totals 16 residues. The V segment lost 10 bases and the J segment 4 bases; nucleotides outside the gene matches: 9. The germline V gene encodes CDR1 SNHLY and CDR2 FYNNEI.

The rearrangement uses TRBV28 and TRBJ2-2; TRBD2 agrees at 14 bases. Germline V CDR1 and CDR2: MDHEN, SYDVKM. The CDR3 length is 19 residues. The V segment lost 6 bases and the J segment 0 bases; nucleotides outside the gene matches: 9. The CDR3 DNA follows: TGTGCCAGCAGCCGATTCGGACTAGCGGGAGGTGCGAACACCGGGGAGCTGTTTTTT. Protein: CASSRFGLAGGANTGELFF.

This rearrangement joins TRBV4-1 to TRBJ1-4; 8 bases are shared with TRBD1. V lost 1 base and J lost 2; bases outside the gene matches: 9. The CDR3 contains 18 residues. Germline loops: CDR1 MGHRA, CDR2 YSYEKL. The CDR3 DNA follows: TGCGCCAGCAGCCAAGGACAGGGGCTCCCGACCACTAATGAAAAACTGTTTTTT. Protein: CASSQGQGLPTTNEKLFF.

V usage is TRBV12-5 and J usage is TRBJ2-1; the match to TRBD2 covers 10 bases. The J segment lost 7 bases and the V segment lost 3 bases, leaving 15 bases of the junction unmatched. The CDR3 runs to 18 residues. The V gene's germline CDR1 is LGHNT and CDR2 FRNRAP. The CDR3 bases are TGTGCTAGTGGTTTTTTCTTAGGGCTAGCGGGAGTAGAAAATGAGCAGTTCTTC. Translated: CASGFFLGLAGVENEQFF.

The chain joins TRBV12-5 to TRBJ2-1, with TRBD2 matching over 8 bases. Germline CDR1 LGHNT, CDR2 FRNRAP. This CDR3 contains 15 residues. V lost 0 bases and J lost 5; bases outside the gene matches: 3. The CDR3: CASGLVGREDNEQFF. In nucleotides, the CDR3 is TGTGCTAGTGGTTTGGTAGGGCGGGAGGACAATGAGCAGTTCTTC.

This clone was seen once. The chain is built from TRBV4-1 and TRBJ2-7; D might be TRBD1 (5 bases). The CDR3 runs to 14 residues. V lost 8 bases and J lost 1, with 15 bases in between. Germline CDR1 reads MGHRA; CDR2 reads YSYEKL. The CDR3 sequence: CASCPSQGSYEQYF. The DNA of the CDR3 is TGCGCCAGCTGCCCCTCCCAGGGTTCCTACGAGCAGTACTTC.

Only one count was recorded for this clone. The chain couples TRBV4-1 to TRBJ2-4; 7 bases match TRBD1. J was trimmed by 0 bases and V by 0 bases; bases with no gene match: 5. The CDR3 covers 17 residues. Germline V gene lookup returns CDR1 MGHRA and CDR2 YSYEKL. The CDR3 spells CASSQDEGALAKNIQYF. The CDR3 coding sequence is TGCGCCAGCAGCCAAGATGAGGGGGCCCTAGCCAAAAACATTCAGTACTTC.